Included here is one TCR beta chain sequence, with context. The data derive from a study of tissue T cells after allogeneic stem cell transplantation. Across the whole study: Steroid-refractory graft-versus-host disease after allogeneic hematopoietic cell transplant qualified adults for prospective research-autopsy enrollment.

The assay was immunoSEQ multiplex PCR, and TCRdb's table has in-frame clones only and misses some. The data hold some 43,000 clones, with just under 95% observed a single time. This TCR derives from a woman aged 40-75 years who later had graft-versus-host disease after an allogeneic stem cell transplant. The source material was blood, sampled before transplantation.

In nucleotides, the CDR3 is TGCGCCAGCGGCCCCGGGACTAGCGGGACCTTTTACAATGAGCAGTTCTTC. Amino acid sequence: CASGPGTSGTFYNEQFF. V gene TRBV5-1 combines with J gene TRBJ2-1; 13 nucleotides line up with TRBD2. This CDR3 region has 17 residues. Germline lookup yields CDR1 SGHRS and CDR2 YFSETQ. Losses at the gene ends were 7 bases for V and 4 bases for J; bases not matched to a gene: 11.